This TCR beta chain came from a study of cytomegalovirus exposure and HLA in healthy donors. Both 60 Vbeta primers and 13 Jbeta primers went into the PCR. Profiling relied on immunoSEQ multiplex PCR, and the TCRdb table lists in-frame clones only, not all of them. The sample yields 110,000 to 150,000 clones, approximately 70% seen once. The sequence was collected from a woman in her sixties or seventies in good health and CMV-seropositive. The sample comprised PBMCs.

CDR3 residues: CASSERGQGGYDNSPLHF. DNA for the CDR3: TGTGCCAGCAGTGAAAGGGGACAGGGGGGATACGATAATTCACCCCTCCACTTT. V usage is TRBV2 and J usage is TRBJ1-6; 11 positions agree with TRBD1. Unmatched junction bases numbered 8, after V lost 2 bases and J lost 5 bases. This CDR3 spans 18 amino acids. The germline gives CDR1 SNHLY, CDR2 FYNNEI.